This T cell receptor (beta chain) was obtained from a study of PD-1 blockade in classical Hodgkin lymphoma. Study results and caveats: What drove the repertoire differences, possibly disease activity or prior therapy, has not been defined. Newly diagnosed patients reportedly trailed healthy donors in baseline TCR diversity. Patients who began taking nivolumab under 1 year after ASCT were left out. Patients who responded completely had about the same baseline diversity as newly diagnosed patients.

Time point of the sample: cycle 4 day 1 (C4D1), after less than 7 weeks of nivolumab. Each patient experienced a relapse that followed autologous stem cell transplantation, and brentuximab vedotin exposure varied. In regard to this clone: Its specificity is unknown.

The ends lost 0 bases at V and 5 bases at J; junction bases unmatched: 5. This CDR3 has 16 residues. Germline V gene data show CDR1 as SGDLS and CDR2 as YYNGEE. Measured with immunoSEQ multiplex PCR; TCRdb has only the in-frame clones, and not every one. Counted here are about 47,000 clones, roughly three quarters occurring once; the ten biggest clones make up 19%. The chain carries TRBV9 and TRBJ2-3, with 11 bases matching TRBD2. This TCR came from a human donor with classical Hodgkin lymphoma. Sequences were derived from peripheral blood mononuclear cells (PBMCs), sampled before the fourth cycle of nivolumab. Here the CDR3 DNA reads TGTGCCAGCAGCGTAGTAGCGGGGGGGCCTATAGATACGCAGTATTTT. Its protein is CASSVVAGGPIDTQYF.